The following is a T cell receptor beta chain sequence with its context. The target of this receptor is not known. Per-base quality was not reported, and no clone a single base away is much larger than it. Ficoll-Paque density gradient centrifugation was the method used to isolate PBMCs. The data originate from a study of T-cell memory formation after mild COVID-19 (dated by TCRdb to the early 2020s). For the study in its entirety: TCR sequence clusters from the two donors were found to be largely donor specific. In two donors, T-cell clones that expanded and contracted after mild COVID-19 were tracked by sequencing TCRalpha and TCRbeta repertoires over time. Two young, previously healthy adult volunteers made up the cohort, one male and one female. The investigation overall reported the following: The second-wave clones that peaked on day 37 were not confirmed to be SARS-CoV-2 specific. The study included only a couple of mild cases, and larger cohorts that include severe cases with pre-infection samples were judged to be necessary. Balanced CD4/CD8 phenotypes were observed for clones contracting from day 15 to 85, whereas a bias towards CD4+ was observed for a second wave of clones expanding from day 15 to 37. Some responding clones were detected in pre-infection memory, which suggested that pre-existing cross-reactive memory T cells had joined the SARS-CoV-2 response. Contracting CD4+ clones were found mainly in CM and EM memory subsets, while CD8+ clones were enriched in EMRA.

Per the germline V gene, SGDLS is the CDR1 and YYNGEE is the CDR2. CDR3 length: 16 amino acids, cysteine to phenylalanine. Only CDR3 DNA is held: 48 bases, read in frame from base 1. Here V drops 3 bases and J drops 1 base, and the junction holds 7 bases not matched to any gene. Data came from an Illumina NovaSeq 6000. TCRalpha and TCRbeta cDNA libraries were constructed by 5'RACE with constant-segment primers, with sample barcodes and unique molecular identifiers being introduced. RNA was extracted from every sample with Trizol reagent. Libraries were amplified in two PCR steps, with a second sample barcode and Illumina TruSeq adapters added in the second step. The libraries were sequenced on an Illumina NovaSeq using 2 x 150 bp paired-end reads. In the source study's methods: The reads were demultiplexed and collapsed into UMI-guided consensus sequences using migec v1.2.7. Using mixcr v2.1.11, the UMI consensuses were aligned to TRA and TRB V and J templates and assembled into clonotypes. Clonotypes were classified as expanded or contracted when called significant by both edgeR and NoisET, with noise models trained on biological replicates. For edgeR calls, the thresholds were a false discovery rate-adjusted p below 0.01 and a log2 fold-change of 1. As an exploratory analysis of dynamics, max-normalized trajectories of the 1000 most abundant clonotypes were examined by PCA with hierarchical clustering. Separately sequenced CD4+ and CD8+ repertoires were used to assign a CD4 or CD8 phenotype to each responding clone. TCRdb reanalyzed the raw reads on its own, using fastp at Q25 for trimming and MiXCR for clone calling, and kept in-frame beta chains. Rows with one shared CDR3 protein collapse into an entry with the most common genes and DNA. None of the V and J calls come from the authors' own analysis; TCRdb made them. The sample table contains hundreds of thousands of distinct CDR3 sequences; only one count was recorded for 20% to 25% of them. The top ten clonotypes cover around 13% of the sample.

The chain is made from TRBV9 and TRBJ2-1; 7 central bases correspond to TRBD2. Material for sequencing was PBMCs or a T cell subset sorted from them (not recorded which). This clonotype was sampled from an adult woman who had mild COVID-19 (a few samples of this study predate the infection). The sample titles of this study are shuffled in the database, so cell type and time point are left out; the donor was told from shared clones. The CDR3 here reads CASSAGDSGSYNEQFF. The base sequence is TGTGCCAGCAGCGCGGGGGATAGCGGGTCCTACAATGAGCAGTTCTTC. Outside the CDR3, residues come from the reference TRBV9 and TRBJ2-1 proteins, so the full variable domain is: DSGVTQTPKHLITATGQRVTLRCSPRSGDLSVYWYQQSLDQGLQFLIQYYNGEERAKGNILERFSAQQFPDLHSELNLSSLELGDSALYFCASSAGDSGSYNEQFFGPGTRLTVL.